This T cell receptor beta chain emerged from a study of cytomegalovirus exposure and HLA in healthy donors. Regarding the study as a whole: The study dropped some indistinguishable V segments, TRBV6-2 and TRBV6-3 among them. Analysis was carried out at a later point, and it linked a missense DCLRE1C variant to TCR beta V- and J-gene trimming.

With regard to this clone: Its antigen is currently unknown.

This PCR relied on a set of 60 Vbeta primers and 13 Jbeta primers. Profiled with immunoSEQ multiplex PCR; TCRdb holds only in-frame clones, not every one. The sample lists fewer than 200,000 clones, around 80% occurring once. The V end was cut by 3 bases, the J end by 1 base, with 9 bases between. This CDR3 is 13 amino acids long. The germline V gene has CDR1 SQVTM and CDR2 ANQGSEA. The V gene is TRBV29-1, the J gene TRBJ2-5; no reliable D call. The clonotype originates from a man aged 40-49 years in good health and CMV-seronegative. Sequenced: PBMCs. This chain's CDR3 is CSVDRSGQETQYF. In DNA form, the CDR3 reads TGCAGCGTTGATAGGTCAGGCCAAGAGACCCAGTACTTC.